This T cell receptor (beta chain) was captured by sequencing in a study of Graves' ophthalmopathy and Graves' hyperthyroidism (dated by TCRdb to 2016 to 2019). Regarding the study in general: Peripheral blood was collected at initial diagnosis, prior to any treatment. TCR beta repertoire signatures were used to distinguish Graves' ophthalmopathy from Graves' hyperthyroidism and to predict progression to ophthalmopathy. In total, approximately 140 blood samples were TCR-sequenced: roughly 45 ophthalmopathy, over 70 hyperthyroidism and approximately 17 hyperthyroidism-to-ophthalmopathy patients. To explore V-J signatures that distinguish ophthalmopathy from hyperthyroidism, a discovery set of about a hundred patients was enrolled, made up of over 40 with ophthalmopathy and fewer than 60 with stable hyperthyroidism. For independent validation, a separate cohort was made up of 18 to 20 hyperthyroidism patients plus 17 patients who later progressed from hyperthyroidism to ophthalmopathy. In six hyperthyroidism patients, T-cell repertoires of thyroid tissue and blood were compared. Once sampling was done, hyperthyroidism patients were given methimazole at a starting dose of 30 mg daily, while ophthalmopathy patients were given high-dose intravenous methylprednisolone. The approximately 100 discovery patients were divided at random into training and test sets in a 7:3 ratio.

For repertoire sequencing, TCR beta CDR3 regions were amplified from RNA transcripts. The first round of RT-PCR was done with HTBI primers and the Qiagen OneStep RT-PCR kit, and was followed by a second round of multiplex PCR, then size selection and purification. Sequencing of the libraries was carried out on an Illumina HiSeq2000 in paired-end mode with 100 bp reads. The paper's processing steps were these. Reads were processed with SOAPnuke, discarding reads with adapters, uncalled bases, mean Phred below 15, or no exact constant-primer or identifier match. COPE v1.2.5 was used to merge high-quality paired reads. Clonotypes were defined as unique nucleotide sequences and were aligned to IMGT TRB V, D and J references using MiTCR v1.1. Only V-J combinations with frequency above 0.0001 were analysed, covering approximately 99% of repertoires. For each V-J combination, a TCR clonal expansion and chaos score was defined as F50 clonal expansion divided by the chaos observed in the TCRdist matrix. Welch's t-statistics and random forest were used to reduce the features to about 12 V-J combinations, which were then used as input to a naive Bayes classifier. The Morisita-Horn index was used to measure how similar the thyroid and blood repertoires were. The public reads were run again by TCRdb, first through fastp at Q25 and then through MiXCR, and only productive beta chains were kept. Each CDR3 protein appears once, grouped with its most common genes and DNA. Here the V and J calls rest on TCRdb's processing, not on the authors' analysis. In this sample the table shows hundreds of thousands of distinct CDR3 sequences, approximately 22% of which occur a single time. Together, the top ten hold around 7% of the sample.

What the study reported, not specific to this receptor: Among expanded thyroid clonotypes with frequency above 0.001, most also showed up in blood, which suggests that blood repertoires may reflect the thyroid immune response. Ophthalmopathy was separated from stable hyperthyroidism by the 13-signature model with just under 90% sensitivity and roughly 82% specificity in cross-validation and with 80%/75% in the test set. Sample size was not predetermined statistically, and investigators were not blinded to group allocation. In validation, the model predicted ophthalmopathy progression with about 71% sensitivity and about 73% specificity; 12 predicted patients were CT-confirmed with GO in a median of approximately six months.

A patient counted as having stable hyperthyroidism if there was no progression to ophthalmopathy within 18 months of follow-up. Hyperthyroidism patients were newly diagnosed, with disease duration under 2 months, and aged 18 to 65 years. Anyone with other autoimmune diseases, uncontrolled infections, pregnancy or lactation was excluded from the study. Diagnosis relied on clinical symptoms, serum thyroxine, TRAb, thyroid ultrasound and orbital computed tomography. PBMCs were isolated from 8 to 10 ml of fresh peripheral blood by Ficoll-Paque density gradient centrifugation. Total RNA was extracted using Trizol reagent, and RNA quality was checked on an Agilent 2100 Bioanalyzer. V and J are trimmed by 5 bases and 3 bases, and the gene matches miss 8 bases of the junction. Based on the germline V gene, the CDR1 and CDR2 sequences are MNHEY and SVGEGT. The CDR3 runs 15 amino acids, cysteine and phenylalanine included. Solely the CDR3 DNA is kept, with 45 bases framed from the first base.

This clonotype was found many times. Its specific antigen is unknown. No qualities accompany the bases; no much larger clone lies one base away. The TCR originated in a woman aged 18 to 35 with stable Graves' hyperthyroidism. Some clones in this sample may be carry-over from other donors' samples. Donor details come from another sample of the same person, matched by shared clones. Source material: peripheral blood. The chain links TRBV6-2 or TRBV6-3 with TRBJ1-1; 8 junctional bases match TRBD1. The CDR3 region reads CASSTAKGQDTEAFF. The DNA sequence is TGTGCCAGCAGTACGGCGAAGGGACAGGACACTGAAGCTTTCTTT.